This TCR beta chain is drawn from a study of Ad26.COV2.S vaccination and SARS-CoV-2 variants. General study findings and limits: Recipients of vaccine and of placebo showed similar breadth of their non-spike TCR repertoires.

This clone was counted between two and nine times. Its antigen is unidentified. This table comes from immunoSEQ multiplex PCR, and its TCRdb copy is limited to in-frame clones, with some not included. Among around 400,000 clones listed, approximately 91% were seen once. This CDR3 contains 12 residues. V lost 0 bases and J lost 9, with 8 bases in between. CDR1 and CDR2 from the germline V gene are SNHLY and FYNNEI. Noted treatment: around 19 received Ad26.COV2.S at low or high dose, single or two shots; about 5 received placebo; per-sample allocation not given. Day 63 after the first injection of vaccine or placebo was the sampling time.

Sequenced here: peripheral blood, sampled in a trial of Ad26.COV2.S vaccine versus placebo. This receptor was identified in a person aged 18-60 years who received the Ad26.COV2.S COVID-19 vaccine or a placebo. The chain employs TRBV2 and TRBJ1-1; unclear D gene. This CDR3 reads CASSEAREQAFF. DNA of the CDR3: TGTGCCAGCAGTGAAGCGCGGGAACAAGCTTTCTTT.